Listed here are 21 T cell receptor beta chains from one sample, sequenced in a study of blood T cell repertoires in COVID-19. Profiled with immunoSEQ multiplex PCR; TCRdb holds only in-frame clones, not every one. The sample holds almost 500,000 clones, approximately 86% seen once. Sequencing was performed on PBMCs or T cells enriched from blood (not recorded which). The receptors stem from a woman aged 60-70 years who had recovered from COVID-19.

V usage is TRBV30 and J usage is TRBJ1-1; no clear D gene. CDR3 length equals 13 residues. Germline values: CDR1 GTSNPN, CDR2 SVGIG (reference sequence). V lost 2 bases to trimming and J lost 0 bases, with 7 bases between them. CDR3 DNA: TGTGCCTGGAGTCACAGTCTGAACACTGAAGCTTTCTTT. It codes for CAWSHSLNTEAFF.

The chain joins TRBV7-6 to TRBJ2-7; TRBD2 aligns across 11 bases. The CDR3 has 15 residues. Germline V gives CDR1 SGHVS, CDR2 FNYEAQ. Trimming cost V 7 bases and J 3 bases; bases outside gene matches: 8. The CDR3 loop is CASTSGGPNIYEQYF. DNA of the CDR3: TGTGCCAGCACTAGCGGGGGGCCCAACATCTACGAGCAGTACTTC.

The J gene is TRBJ1-6, the V gene TRBV3-1 (or the pseudogene TRBV3-2); D might be TRBD1 (6 bases). CDR1 and CDR2 from the germline V gene are LGHDT and YNNKEL (reference sequence). The CDR3 length is 19 residues. The V end was cut by 2 bases, the J end by 0 bases, with 17 bases between. CDR3 in amino acids: CASSQWDTIPSSYNSPLHF. In nucleotides, the CDR3 is TGTGCCAGCAGCCAATGGGACACAATACCGAGCTCCTATAATTCACCCCTCCACTTT.

V and J are TRBV30 and TRBJ2-1; 8 bases align to TRBD1. CDR1 GTSNPN and CDR2 SVGIG come from the germline V gene (reference sequence). V dropped 2 bases and J dropped 9; count of bases not matched to a gene: 9. The CDR3 loop spans 14 amino acids. CDR3 sequence (DNA): TGTGCCTGGAGTAGACAGGGGTCCGGGATTGAGCAGTTCTTC. Translated: CAWSRQGSGIEQFF. The whole variable domain, remainder taken from reference TRBV30 and TRBJ2-1, is SQTIHQWPATLVQPVGSPLSLECTVEGTSNPNLYWYRQAAGRGLQLLFYSVGIGQISSEVPQNLSASRPQDRQFILSSKKLLLSDSGFYLCAWSRQGSGIEQFFGPGTRLTVL.

The chain has TRBV27 and TRBJ1-2, with D tentatively TRBD1 (5 bases). V was cut by 2 bases and J by 4 bases, with 8 bases left in between. Germline V gene data show CDR1 as MNHEY and CDR2 as SMNVEV (reference sequence). CDR3 size: 13 residues. The CDR3 protein is CASSLGASYGYTF. CDR3 DNA: TGTGCCAGCAGTTTAGGGGCCAGCTATGGCTACACCTTC.

The V gene is TRBV5-5, the J gene TRBJ1-1; D might be TRBD1 (6 bases). With 4 bases removed from V and 1 base from J, the gap between germline ends came to 11 bases. This CDR3 spans 14 amino acids. Germline V lookup: CDR1 SGHKS, CDR2 YYEKEE (reference sequence). The CDR3 loop is CASSGLGQNTEAFF. For the CDR3, the DNA is TGTGCCAGCAGCGGGCTGGGACAGAACACTGAAGCTTTCTTT.

CDR3 region: CASSYSFSMSYNEQFF. The CDR3 coding sequence is TGTGCCAGCAGTTACTCGTTTAGCATGTCCTACAATGAGCAGTTCTTC. This chain connects TRBV6-5 to TRBJ2-1, with unresolved D. Germline V gives CDR1 MNHEY, CDR2 SVGAGI. Trimming pared 0 bases from V and 1 base from J, leaving 10 bases between. The CDR3 is made up of 16 amino acids.

V and J are TRBV6-1 and TRBJ2-7; 7 bases agree with TRBD1. This CDR3 spans 15 amino acids. The J segment lost 4 bases and the V segment lost 3 bases, leaving 9 bases of the junction unmatched. Germline lookup yields CDR1 MNHNS and CDR2 SASEGT. CDR3 loop: CASSEALDRAYEQYV. CDR3 DNA sequence: TGTGCCAGCAGTGAGGCCCTAGACAGGGCTTACGAGCAGTACGTC.

V gene TRBV5-6 combines with J gene TRBJ2-1; 13 bases line up with TRBD2. V was clipped by 4 bases and J by 12 bases; unmatched bases: 10. The germline V gene has CDR1 SGHDT and CDR2 YYEEEE. The CDR3 runs 15 residues. The CDR3 DNA is TGTGCCAGCAGCAACGGACTAGCGGGGGACCGAGGGCAGTTCTTC. Its translation: CASSNGLAGDRGQFF.

V gene TRBV5-6 combines with J gene TRBJ1-2; maybe TRBD1 (5 bases). The CDR3 contains 14 residues. With 3 bases removed from V and 1 base from J, the gap between germline ends came to 10 bases. Germline V gene sequence: CDR1 SGHDT, CDR2 YYEEEE. For the CDR3, the DNA is TGTGCCAGCAGCTCGGGACTCCTTAACTATGGCTACACCTTC. Protein sequence: CASSSGLLNYGYTF.

J is TRBJ1-5 and V is TRBV12-3 or TRBV12-4; no clear D. This CDR3 is 12 amino acids long. V shed 5 bases and J shed 3 bases, with 5 bases lying between them. The CDR3 is CASSPNNQPQHF. The CDR3 DNA is TGTGCCAGCAGTCCAAACAATCAGCCCCAGCATTTT.

J is TRBJ1-1 and V is TRBV12-5, with D unresolved. Between the trimmed V and J ends, which lost 2 bases and 6 bases, there was a span of 13 bases. Germline loops: CDR1 LGHNT, CDR2 FRNRAP. The CDR3 is 14 residues long. The CDR3 DNA reads TGTGCTAGTGGTTTGAAAACCGCGGGCGCTGAAGCTTTCTTT. It codes for CASGLKTAGAEAFF.

The chain joins TRBV9 to TRBJ1-4, with D possibly matching TRBD1 (5 bases). There are 14 residues in the CDR3. CDR1 is SGDLS and CDR2 is YYNGEE in the germline V gene. V gave up 4 bases and J gave up 4 bases, with 11 bases separating them. DNA for the CDR3: TGTGCCAGCAGCCCAGACAGTTTTAATGAAAAACTGTTTTTT. This codes for CASSPDSFNEKLFF.

V usage is TRBV24-1 and J usage is TRBJ1-3, with D possibly being TRBD1 (5 bases). Trimming took off 4 bases at V and 1 base at J, with 10 bases between the two ends. Germline-derived CDR1 and CDR2 are KGHDR and SFDVKD. The CDR3 sequence is 15 residues long. The CDR3, as DNA: TGTGCCACCAGTGAAAGGGGCACGTCTGGAAACACCATATATTTT. Protein sequence: CATSERGTSGNTIYF.

This chain uses TRBV6-1 with TRBJ1-2; no clear D. Germline-derived CDR1 and CDR2 are MNHNS and SASEGT. The CDR3 consists of 10 residues. V dropped 2 bases and J dropped 9 bases, with 4 bases sitting between them. The CDR3 loop is CASSEISYTF. Here the CDR3 DNA reads TGTGCCAGCAGTGAAATAAGCTACACCTTC.

CDR3 coding DNA: TGTGCCAGCAGCCCCGGCCCAGGGGGCGCAGGCTATGGCTACACCTTC. Translated: CASSPGPGGAGYGYTF. The rearrangement links TRBV4-2 to TRBJ1-2; TRBD1 aligns across 8 bases. The CDR3 sequence is 16 residues long. Unmatched junction bases numbered 11, after V lost 4 bases and J lost 4 bases. Germline CDR1 is LGHNA and CDR2 is YNFKEQ.

The V call is TRBV28, the J call TRBJ2-1, with 13 bases lining up with TRBD2. Germline loops: CDR1 MDHEN, CDR2 SYDVKM. The CDR3 totals 15 residues. The junction had 8 bases not matched to a gene; V was cut back by 6 bases and J by 9 bases. The CDR3 spells CASSVTSGGAREQFF. CDR3 nucleotide sequence: TGTGCCAGCAGCGTTACTAGCGGGGGGGCGCGTGAGCAGTTCTTC.

In its sample, this clone was seen a few times. This chain uses TRBV6-5 with TRBJ1-2, with 8 positions matching TRBD1. This CDR3 has 16 amino acids. V lost 4 bases to trimming and J lost 0 bases; unmatched junction nucleotides: 7. Germline assignment: CDR1 MNHEY and CDR2 SVGAGI. In nucleotides, the CDR3 is TGTGCCAGCAGTTTAGACAGGGGCCAAGCTAACTATGGCTACACCTTC. It encodes CASSLDRGQANYGYTF.

This sequence joins TRBV9 and TRBJ2-3; TRBD2 might be the D (5 bases). CDR1 and CDR2 (germline): SGDLS, YYNGEE. The ends were cut back, 0 bases at V and 2 bases at J, with 10 bases in the middle. The CDR3 consists of 15 residues. Here the CDR3 DNA reads TGTGCCAGCAGCGTAGGGAGCGGTTCCACAGATACGCAGTATTTT. Translating gives CASSVGSGSTDTQYF.

This chain connects TRBV5-4 to TRBJ2-3; TRBD2 agrees at 9 bases. This CDR3 has 15 residues. CDR1 is SGHNT, CDR2 YYREEE, per germline (reference sequence). J gave up 1 base and V 2 bases, and 2 bases lay outside the gene matches. CDR3 sequence reads: CASSFKRGGTDTQYF. CDR3 DNA: TGTGCCAGCAGCTTCAAGCGGGGGGGCACAGATACGCAGTATTTT. The whole variable domain, filled in from reference TRBV5-4 and TRBJ2-3, reads ETGVTQSPTHLIKTRGQQVTLRCSSQSGHNTVSWYQQALGQGPQFIFQYYREEENGRGNFPPRFSGLQFPNYSSELNVNALELDDSALYLCASSFKRGGTDTQYFGPGTRLTVL.

The chain has TRBV5-1 and TRBJ1-3; maybe TRBD1 (5 bases). This CDR3 region has 13 residues. Germline V CDR1 and CDR2: SGHRS, YFSETQ. Trimming took off 10 bases at V and 0 bases at J, with 11 bases between the two ends. CDR3 sequence (DNA): TGCGCCGTTCAGGGCGCCTCTGGAAACACCATATATTTT. Its protein product is CAVQGASGNTIYF.